The rows below give T cell receptor beta chains drawn from one sample of a study of blood T cell repertoires in COVID-19. Assay used: immunoSEQ multiplex PCR; TCRdb lists only in-frame clones, some missing. This sample has roughly 130,000 clones; about four fifths occur once, and the top ten carry more than 15%. Sequences were obtained from peripheral blood. The receptors shown here come from a man aged 55 to 70 with active or convalescent COVID-19. Each CDR3 is given with its conserved first and last residue. The D gene is left open where the match is weak. Size tells how often a clone was seen (once, few, many) or the class of an expanded clone, and some rows leave it out.

j_gene: TRBJ2-3; v_gene: TRBV5-1; abundance: .; d_gene: TRBD2; CDR3aa: CASSPGTSGPDTQYF; CDR3nt: TGCGCCAGCAGCCCCGGGACTAGCGGGCCAGATACGCAGTATTTT
j_gene: TRBJ2-3; v_gene: TRBV27; abundance: .; d_gene: TRBD2; CDR3aa: CASSLLVPGGGTDTQYF; CDR3nt: TGTGCCAGCAGTTTATTGGTCCCTGGGGGGGGCACAGATACGCAGTATTTT
j_gene: TRBJ1-1; v_gene: TRBV3-1/TRBV3-2; abundance: .; d_gene: TRBD1; CDR3aa: CASSLKGAGAEAFF; CDR3nt: TGTGCCAGCAGCCTAAAGGGGGCCGGGGCTGAAGCTTTCTTT
j_gene: TRBJ1-1; v_gene: TRBV5-5; abundance: few; d_gene: TRBD1; CDR3aa: CASSSTPGTGVEAFF; CDR3nt: TGTGCCAGCAGCTCAACCCCCGGGACAGGGGTTGAAGCTTTCTTT
j_gene: TRBJ2-4; v_gene: TRBV28; abundance: once; d_gene: .; CDR3aa: CASTSSGTPKNIQYF; CDR3nt: TGTGCCAGCACCTCTTCCGGGACACCGAAAAACATTCAGTACTTC
j_gene: TRBJ1-5; v_gene: TRBV30; abundance: .; d_gene: .; CDR3aa: CAWSPRVLPNQPQHF; CDR3nt: TGTGCCTGGAGTCCTCGGGTGCTCCCTAATCAGCCCCAGCATTTT
j_gene: TRBJ1-3; v_gene: TRBV7-2; abundance: few; d_gene: .; CDR3aa: CASSLGRPGNTIYF; CDR3nt: TGTGCCAGCAGCTTAGGTCGTCCTGGAAACACCATATATTTT
j_gene: TRBJ1-5; v_gene: TRBV5-6; abundance: .; d_gene: .; CDR3aa: CASSSQGRGSNQPQHF; CDR3nt: TGTGCCAGCAGCTCACAGGGAAGGGGTAGCAATCAGCCCCAGCATTTT
j_gene: TRBJ2-4; v_gene: TRBV5-4; abundance: once; d_gene: .; CDR3aa: CASSLGADGNKNIQYF; CDR3nt: TGTGCCAGCAGCTTGGGGGCCGACGGGAACAAAAACATTCAGTACTTC
j_gene: TRBJ2-7; v_gene: TRBV4-3; abundance: .; d_gene: .; CDR3aa: CASSQGNGLPYEQYF; CDR3nt: TGCGCCAGCAGCCAGGGTAACGGACTGCCCTACGAGCAGTACTTC
j_gene: TRBJ1-5; v_gene: TRBV7-9; abundance: .; d_gene: .; CDR3aa: CASSLGAGRDQPQHF; CDR3nt: TGTGCCAGCAGCCTAGGGGCAGGGAGGGATCAGCCCCAGCATTTT
j_gene: TRBJ2-7; v_gene: TRBV19; abundance: .; d_gene: TRBD2; CDR3aa: CASRKGRREAPSYEQYF; CDR3nt: TGTGCCAGTAGGAAGGGGCGGCGGGAGGCCCCCTCCTACGAGCAGTACTTC
j_gene: TRBJ2-3; v_gene: TRBV24-1; abundance: .; d_gene: TRBD1; CDR3aa: CATSDSTGAGRGDTQYF; CDR3nt: TGTGCCACCAGTGATAGCACAGGGGCTGGAAGGGGAGATACGCAGTATTTT
j_gene: TRBJ1-1; v_gene: TRBV27; abundance: .; d_gene: .; CDR3aa: CASSPSTEAFF; CDR3nt: TGTGCCAGCAGTCCTTCCACTGAAGCTTTCTTT
j_gene: TRBJ2-2; v_gene: TRBV4-1; abundance: once; d_gene: TRBD2; CDR3aa: CARVGTSGRANTGELFF; CDR3nt: TGCGCCAGGGTTGGGACTAGCGGGAGGGCGAACACCGGGGAGCTGTTTTTT
j_gene: TRBJ1-5; v_gene: TRBV5-5; abundance: once; d_gene: TRBD1; CDR3aa: CASSAPRDRGRSNQPQHF; CDR3nt: TGTGCCAGCAGCGCCCCTCGGGACAGGGGCCGAAGCAATCAGCCCCAGCATTTT
j_gene: TRBJ1-6; v_gene: TRBV19; abundance: .; d_gene: .; CDR3aa: CASSIRDNSPLHF; CDR3nt: TGTGCCAGTAGTATCAGGGATAATTCACCCCTCCACTTT
j_gene: TRBJ2-7; v_gene: TRBV11-2; abundance: .; d_gene: TRBD1; CDR3aa: CASSADRGYVEQYF; CDR3nt: TGTGCCAGCAGCGCGGACAGGGGGTATGTGGAGCAGTACTTC
j_gene: TRBJ1-1; v_gene: TRBV9; abundance: .; d_gene: .; CDR3aa: CASSARQSNTEAFF; CDR3nt: TGTGCCAGCAGCGCGAGACAAAGCAACACTGAAGCTTTCTTT
j_gene: TRBJ2-5; v_gene: TRBV2; abundance: once; d_gene: TRBD1; CDR3aa: CASSTNRGPGETQYF; CDR3nt: TGTGCCAGCAGTACTAACAGGGGGCCGGGAGAGACCCAGTACTTC
j_gene: TRBJ1-3; v_gene: TRBV24-1; abundance: .; d_gene: .; CDR3aa: CATSESRGSGNTIYF; CDR3nt: TGTGCCACCAGTGAGTCCCGGGGCTCTGGAAACACCATATATTTT
j_gene: TRBJ2-1; v_gene: TRBV6-6; abundance: .; d_gene: .; CDR3aa: CASGVVRSNEQFF; CDR3nt: TGTGCCAGCGGAGTAGTAAGGTCCAATGAGCAGTTCTTC
j_gene: TRBJ2-1; v_gene: TRBV3-1/TRBV3-2; abundance: .; d_gene: .; CDR3aa: CASSQDISSYNEQFF; CDR3nt: TGTGCCAGCAGCCAAGATATTAGCTCCTACAATGAGCAGTTCTTC
j_gene: TRBJ2-1; v_gene: TRBV27; abundance: .; d_gene: .; CDR3aa: CASSLVGEARREQFF; CDR3nt: TGTGCCAGCAGTTTAGTGGGGGAGGCAAGGAGGGAGCAGTTCTTC
j_gene: TRBJ1-3; v_gene: TRBV6-5; abundance: .; d_gene: .; CDR3aa: CASSLGGGAPGNTIYF; CDR3nt: TGTGCCAGCAGTTTGGGGGGAGGGGCGCCTGGAAACACCATATATTTT
j_gene: TRBJ2-3; v_gene: TRBV19; abundance: .; d_gene: TRBD2; CDR3aa: CASSILGRGTDTQYF; CDR3nt: TGTGCCAGTAGTATCCTGGGGAGGGGCACAGATACGCAGTATTTT
j_gene: TRBJ2-3; v_gene: TRBV7-9; abundance: .; d_gene: .; CDR3aa: CASSDGRGTDTQYF; CDR3nt: TGTGCCAGCAGCGACGGGAGAGGCACAGATACGCAGTATTTT
j_gene: TRBJ1-1; v_gene: TRBV10-3; abundance: .; d_gene: TRBD1; CDR3aa: CAISEFGQGGTEAFF; CDR3nt: TGTGCCATCAGTGAGTTCGGACAGGGTGGAACTGAAGCTTTCTTT
j_gene: TRBJ2-7; v_gene: TRBV27; abundance: .; d_gene: TRBD2; CDR3aa: CASSPGQAFSGRVEQYF; CDR3nt: TGTGCCAGCAGTCCGGGACAAGCCTTTAGCGGGAGGGTCGAGCAGTACTTC
j_gene: TRBJ2-7; v_gene: TRBV19; abundance: .; d_gene: TRBD1; CDR3aa: CASSIGDRLSSYEQYF; CDR3nt: TGTGCCAGTAGTATCGGGGACAGGTTGAGCTCCTACGAGCAGTACTTC
j_gene: TRBJ2-2; v_gene: TRBV7-2; abundance: .; d_gene: .; CDR3aa: CASSPILGRGLFF; CDR3nt: TGTGCCAGCAGCCCAATCCTGGGTCGCGGGCTGTTTTTT
j_gene: TRBJ1-5; v_gene: TRBV6-5; abundance: once; d_gene: .; CDR3aa: CASRPRYSNQPQHF; CDR3nt: TGTGCCAGCAGGCCCAGATATAGCAATCAGCCCCAGCATTTT
j_gene: TRBJ2-7; v_gene: TRBV9; abundance: .; d_gene: .; CDR3aa: CASSVDGGATYEQYF; CDR3nt: TGTGCCAGCAGCGTAGATGGGGGGGCCACCTACGAGCAGTACTTC
j_gene: TRBJ2-1; v_gene: TRBV5-5; abundance: .; d_gene: TRBD2; CDR3aa: CASSPRLAQYNEQFF; CDR3nt: TGTGCCAGCAGCCCGCGACTAGCCCAATACAATGAGCAGTTCTTC
j_gene: TRBJ2-7; v_gene: TRBV5-1; abundance: .; d_gene: TRBD1; CDR3aa: CASSSHSRQGDEQYF; CDR3nt: TGCGCCAGCAGTTCTCATTCGAGACAGGGGGACGAGCAGTACTTC
j_gene: TRBJ2-6; v_gene: TRBV5-1; abundance: .; d_gene: .; CDR3aa: CASSLGWGAGANVLTF; CDR3nt: TGCGCCAGCAGCTTGGGATGGGGAGCTGGGGCCAACGTCCTGACTTTC
j_gene: TRBJ1-3; v_gene: TRBV6-6; abundance: .; d_gene: .; CDR3aa: CASSYSSRAKGNTIYF; CDR3nt: TGTGCCAGCAGTTACTCTTCCAGGGCGAAAGGAAACACCATATATTTT
j_gene: TRBJ2-1; v_gene: TRBV3-1/TRBV3-2; abundance: .; d_gene: .; CDR3aa: CASSPYNEQFF; CDR3nt: TGTGCCAGCAGCCCTTACAATGAGCAGTTCTTC
j_gene: TRBJ2-5; v_gene: TRBV19; abundance: .; d_gene: TRBD2; CDR3aa: CASSSRGSGLYQETQYF; CDR3nt: TGTGCCAGTAGTTCCCGGGGTAGCGGGTTGTACCAAGAGACCCAGTACTTC
j_gene: TRBJ2-5; v_gene: TRBV6-5; abundance: .; d_gene: TRBD1; CDR3aa: CASRDRARGGETQYF; CDR3nt: TGTGCCAGCAGAGACAGGGCCCGGGGTGGGGAGACCCAGTACTTC
j_gene: TRBJ1-1; v_gene: TRBV6-5; abundance: .; d_gene: .; CDR3aa: CASSPLGQEAFF; CDR3nt: TGTGCCAGCAGTCCCCTCGGACAGGAAGCTTTCTTT
j_gene: TRBJ2-7; v_gene: TRBV5-1; abundance: once; d_gene: .; CDR3aa: CASSFGSLLYEQYF; CDR3nt: TGCGCCAGCAGCTTCGGGTCCCTCCTATACGAGCAGTACTTC